The 24 T cell receptor beta chains below all came from one sample that was sequenced in a study of T cell changes during pregnancy in multiple sclerosis. This table comes from immunoSEQ multiplex PCR, and its TCRdb copy is limited to in-frame clones, with some not included. The table has approximately 12,000 clones, 86% seen once; the top ten hold over 12%. Specimen: CD8+ T cells from peripheral blood mononuclear cells, collected in the second trimester of pregnancy. Receptors originate from a female donor in good health, enrolled as a control in a pregnancy study.

The chain is built from TRBV4-1 and TRBJ1-1; D is uncertain. Trimming shortened V by 1 base and J by 4 bases, and 13 bases separated the two germline ends. The length of the CDR3 is 15 residues. Germline CDR1 is MGHRA and CDR2 is YSYEKL. The CDR3 DNA sequence: TGCGCCAGCAGCCAAGGGGCTGGAGGAGGCACTGAAGCTTTCTTT. Its protein is CASSQGAGGGTEAFF.

The chain employs TRBV7-8 and TRBJ2-1; TRBD2 matches at 8 bases. J was trimmed by 0 bases and V by 2 bases; bases with no gene match: 6. The CDR3 spans 17 residues. Germline CDR1 and CDR2: SGHVS and FQNEAQ. The CDR3 here is CASSLFQRGSSYNEQFF. The DNA for the CDR3 is TGTGCCAGCAGCTTATTTCAGCGGGGGAGCTCCTACAATGAGCAGTTCTTC.

CDR3 protein: CASSQGGSNEKLFF. Here the CDR3 DNA reads TGTGCCAGTAGCCAGGGGGGAAGTAATGAAAAACTGTTTTTT. The chain links TRBV19 to TRBJ1-4, with 7 positions matching TRBD1. V shed 6 bases and J 4 bases; nucleotides not matched to a gene: 5. Germline loops: CDR1 LNHDA, CDR2 SQIVND (reference sequence). CDR3 length equals 14 residues.

The chain has TRBV27 and TRBJ1-1; D unresolved. Trimming removed 4 bases at V and 2 bases at J, with 5 bases between. CDR1 and CDR2 from the germline V gene are MNHEY and SMNVEV (reference sequence). CDR3 length: 12 amino acids. CDR3 nucleotide sequence: TGTGCCAGCAGTTCCGGTAACACTGAAGCTTTCTTT. Translated, it gives CASSSGNTEAFF.

The chain is built from TRBV7-2 and TRBJ1-3; the match to TRBD1 covers 7 bases. Germline CDR1 reads SGHTA; CDR2 reads FQGNSA. The CDR3 is 18 residues long. V lost 1 base and J lost 0; bases outside the gene matches: 9. CDR3 sequence reads: CASSLDRGFIDSGNTIYF. In DNA form, the CDR3 reads TGTGCCAGCAGCTTAGACAGGGGTTTCATCGACTCTGGAAACACCATATATTTT.

The chain is built from TRBV5-1 and TRBJ1-1; D not resolved. This CDR3 spans 14 amino acids. Germline CDR1 and CDR2: SGHRS and YFSETQ. With 4 bases removed from V and 6 bases from J, the gap between germline ends came to 16 bases. CDR3 DNA: TGCGCCAGCAGCCCCTGGCCCCAGTCCGCTGAAGCTTTCTTT. It encodes CASSPWPQSAEAFF.

This clone was seen only once. The rearrangement uses TRBV13 and TRBJ2-2; D gene uncertain. The CDR3 length is 14 residues. V gave up 2 bases and J gave up 1 base, with 5 bases separating them. Per the germline V gene, CDR1 is PRHDT and CDR2 is FYEKMQ (reference sequence). DNA for the CDR3: TGTGCCAGCAGCTTAACTGGGAACACCGGGGAGCTGTTTTTT. This encodes CASSLTGNTGELFF.

The chain combines TRBV7-8 with TRBJ2-1, with 12 bases lining up with TRBD2. In germline, CDR1 is SGHVS, CDR2 FQNEAQ. The CDR3 is 17 amino acids. V shed 5 bases, J shed 4 bases, and the junction held 9 bases outside the gene matches. CDR3 protein: CASSLRLAGVEYNEQFF. CDR3 coding DNA: TGTGCCAGCAGCCTAAGACTAGCGGGAGTAGAATACAATGAGCAGTTCTTC.

This clone occurred once. The chain's CDR3 is CASSLDFGSHEQYF. In DNA, the CDR3 is TGTGCCAGCAGCTTAGATTTCGGGAGCCACGAGCAGTACTTC. The gene calls are TRBV11-2 and TRBJ2-7; weak D call: TRBD2 (6 bases). The CDR3 runs to 14 residues. V lost 0 bases to trimming and J lost 5 bases, with 11 bases between them. Germline CDR1 and CDR2: SGHAT and FQNNGV. The full variable domain, completed using reference TRBV11-2 and TRBJ2-7, is EAGVAQSPRYKIIEKRQSVAFWCNPISGHATLYWYQQILGQGPKLLIQFQNNGVVDDSQLPKDRFSAERLKGVDSTLKIQPAKLEDSAVYLCASSLDFGSHEQYFGPGTRLTVT.

This chain joins TRBV10-3 and TRBJ2-2; D gene unclear. The CDR3 totals 14 residues. Per the germline V gene, CDR1 is ENHRY and CDR2 is SYGVKD. Trimming shortened V by 2 bases and J by 1 base, and 5 bases separated the two germline ends. CDR3 coding DNA: TGTGCCATCAGTGAGCACTTGAACACCGGGGAGCTGTTTTTT. This translates into CAISEHLNTGELFF.

As concerns this clone: Compared with germline, one end of the junction differs, possibly owing to a read error. The rearrangement uses TRBV7-9 and TRBJ2-5, with unresolved D. The CDR3 consists of 15 residues. Germline values: CDR1 SEHNR, CDR2 FQNEAQ (reference sequence). The CDR3 nucleotides are TGTGCCAGCAGCACCAGACACAGAGACCAGGAGACCCAGTACTTC. Protein: CASSTRHRDQETQYF.

V is TRBV5-1 and J is TRBJ1-1; D might be TRBD1 (5 bases). CDR3 length equals 14 residues. From germline, CDR1 is SGHRS and CDR2 YFSETQ. V was shortened by 3 bases and J by 0 bases, with 9 bases between the two germline ends. CDR3: CASSSLGVNTEAFF. As DNA, the CDR3 is TGCGCCAGCAGCTCGCTAGGGGTGAACACTGAAGCTTTCTTT.

V and J are TRBV9 and TRBJ1-5; weak D call: TRBD1 (6 bases). This CDR3 is 14 amino acids long. CDR1 and CDR2 from the germline V gene are SGDLS and YYNGEE. V lost 4 bases and J lost 4, with 12 bases in between. CDR3 in amino acids: CASSPRTVNQPQHF. The CDR3 bases are TGTGCCAGCAGCCCACGGACAGTTAATCAGCCCCAGCATTTT.

This chain joins TRBV27 and TRBJ1-1; TRBD1 agrees at 10 bases. This CDR3 is built from 13 residues. Per germline, CDR1 MNHEY and CDR2 SMNVEV (reference sequence). V lost 4 bases and J lost 7; bases outside the gene matches: 3. The CDR3 region is CASSWGQGFEAFF. CDR3 in DNA: TGTGCCAGCAGTTGGGGACAGGGGTTTGAAGCTTTCTTT.

The chain couples TRBV4-3 to TRBJ1-4; no reliable D call. Germline V gene data show CDR1 as LGHNA and CDR2 as YSLEER. V gave up 4 bases and J gave up 0 bases, with 9 bases separating them. The CDR3 runs 15 residues. For the CDR3, the DNA is TGCGCCAGCAGCCGTATACTTGCAACTAATGAAAAACTGTTTTTT. Its translation: CASSRILATNEKLFF.

The genes are TRBV6-6 and TRBJ1-1, with D unclear. Trimming shortened V by 0 bases and J by 1 base, and 3 bases separated the two germline ends. The CDR3 has 13 amino acids. Per germline, CDR1 MNHNY and CDR2 SVGAGI (reference sequence). This CDR3 reads CASSYSQNTEAFF. CDR3 nucleotide sequence: TGTGCCAGCAGTTACTCTCAGAACACTGAAGCTTTCTTT.

V gene TRBV9 combines with J gene TRBJ2-5; D is undetermined. Trimming removed 0 bases at V and 2 bases at J, with 5 bases between. Germline CDR1 reads SGDLS; CDR2 reads YYNGEE. There are 13 residues in the CDR3. CDR3 bases: TGTGCCAGCAGCGTAGTACAGCAAGAGACCCAGTACTTC. It specifies CASSVVQQETQYF.

The chain carries TRBV9 and TRBJ2-3; a weak D match, TRBD1 (5 bases). This CDR3 spans 12 amino acids. Germline V gives CDR1 SGDLS, CDR2 YYNGEE. Trimming stripped 3 bases from V and 3 bases from J, with 5 bases between. In DNA, the CDR3 is TGTGCCAGCAGCGAGGGGACAGATACGCAGTATTTT. It is translated as CASSEGTDTQYF.

In its sample, this clone was seen a few times. The chain uses TRBV12-2 and TRBJ2-2; whether TRBD2, the table's D call, matches the DNA was not checked. TRBV12-2 is a pseudogene segment. The CDR3 consists of 16 residues. The CDR3 spells CASRPGLAEGGGELFF. The CDR3 region has the DNA TGTGCAAGTCGCCCCGGACTAGCGGAGGGAGGCGGGGAGCTGTTTTTT.

This chain uses TRBV7-2 with TRBJ2-5; D ambiguous. Trimming took 3 bases from V and 5 from J, leaving 7 bases between them. Germline V gene data show CDR1 as SGHTA and CDR2 as FQGNSA. The CDR3 is 12 amino acids. The CDR3 region is CASSFLEETQYF. The CDR3 bases are TGTGCCAGCAGCTTCCTGGAGGAGACCCAGTACTTC.

This clone has a handful of counts. The V and J genes are TRBV4-3 and TRBJ2-6; maybe TRBD2 (5 bases). The CDR3 loop spans 16 amino acids. Germline V gene lookup returns CDR1 LGHNA and CDR2 YSLEER. V lost 0 bases and J lost 0, with 6 bases in between. CDR3 nucleotides: TGCGCCAGCAGCCAAGAGGCGGGCTCTGGGGCCAACGTCCTGACTTTC. Translation: CASSQEAGSGANVLTF.

This clone was counted a single time. The rearrangement joins TRBV27 to TRBJ1-1; 8 nucleotides match TRBD1. The trim removed 4 bases at V and 4 bases at J, leaving 8 bases unmatched. The V gene's germline CDR1 is MNHEY and CDR2 SMNVEV (reference sequence). The CDR3 consists of 15 residues. The CDR3 here is CASSSAGGKGTEAFF. In nucleotides, the CDR3 is TGTGCCAGCAGTTCGGCAGGGGGCAAGGGCACTGAAGCTTTCTTT.

The chain joins TRBV7-2 to TRBJ2-7, with 8 positions matching TRBD2. The CDR3 length is 16 residues. V gave up 2 bases and J gave up 1 base; unmatched junction bases: 7. Germline V gene lookup returns CDR1 SGHTA and CDR2 FQGNSA. The CDR3 here is CASSLRSSGASYEQYF. The CDR3 nucleotides read TGTGCCAGCAGCTTACGGAGTAGCGGGGCTTCCTACGAGCAGTACTTC.

V gene TRBV7-2 combines with J gene TRBJ2-1, with 7 bases aligning to TRBD2. The length of the CDR3 is 17 residues. The germline CDR1 and CDR2 sequences are SGHTA and FQGNSA. The J segment lost 2 bases and the V segment lost 1 base, leaving 8 bases of the junction unmatched. In DNA, the CDR3 is TGTGCCAGCAGCTTAGATTGGCGGGGGACTCCCTACAATGAGCAGTTCTTC. Translating gives CASSLDWRGTPYNEQFF.